This TCR beta chain derives from a study of T cell responses to AZD1222 COVID-19 vaccine. The CDR3 contains 16 residues. J was trimmed by 7 bases and V by 3 bases; bases with no gene match: 10. The germline V gene has CDR1 KGHDR and CDR2 SFDVKD. Study-wide findings and caveats: Seropositive status at baseline applied to only six AZD1222 recipients.

Data came from immunoSEQ multiplex PCR; TCRdb stores just in-frame clones and leaves some out. This table holds some 120,000 clones, about 88% found once. On this clone: Its antigen is not identified.

The source is an adult in good health. This chain connects TRBV24-1 to TRBJ2-1; 8 nucleotides match TRBD2. The sequenced sample was peripheral blood, obtained on day 0 of AZD1222 vaccination. The CDR3 bases are TGTGCCACCAGTGATGTAGCGGGGCTAACACTAAATGAGCAGTTCTTC. Translated: CATSDVAGLTLNEQFF.